This T cell receptor (beta chain) was found in a study of cytomegalovirus exposure and HLA in healthy donors. Notes on the study in general: A later analysis reportedly found that, within productive TCRs, an Asian-associated ancestry cluster had fewer N-insertions than the mean observed across the roughly 700 donors. A further, later analysis showed that HLA-associated TCR beta chains (compared with equally common others) were more clonally expanded. V- and J-gene trimming of TCR beta was linked (in a later analysis) to a missense DCLRE1C variant.

Primers included in the PCR were 60 Vbeta and 13 Jbeta primers. Clones were read by immunoSEQ multiplex PCR, and TCRdb kept only the in-frame ones, dropping some. The sample has roughly 120,000 clones; approximately 80% are singletons. V trimming: 2 bases; J trimming: 4 bases; junction bases outside the gene matches: 2. The CDR3 has 14 residues. The V gene's germline CDR1 is KGHSH and CDR2 LQKENI. Note on this clone: Its antigen remains unknown. This sample also contains other DNA sequences that code for the same CDR3.

The chain joins TRBV18 to TRBJ1-3, with 7 bases that match TRBD1. The sample was PBMCs. The receptor was isolated from a woman in her thirties in good health and CMV-seropositive. The CDR3 DNA reads as TGTGCCAGCTCACCAACAGGGGCCGGAAACACCATATATTTT. Protein: CASSPTGAGNTIYF.